This entry is about one T cell receptor (beta chain). This record comes from a study of patients and donors after allogeneic stem cell transplantation. CDR3 size: 13 residues. Germline V gene sequence: CDR1 SGHRS, CDR2 YFSETQ. V was pared by 1 base and J by 6 bases, with 10 bases between. TCRdb redid the calling of the RT-PCR reads with MiXCR, one entry per CDR3 protein. The top ten clones hold around 5.5% of a sample with some 880,000 distinct CDR3 sequences, about 20% of them seen once. The chain combines TRBV5-1 with TRBJ2-5, with D tentatively TRBD1 or TRBD2 (6 bases each). This TCR was sampled from a human donor who was either an allogeneic HSCT recipient or a stem cell or donor lymphocyte infusion donor (not recorded which). It is not recorded whose cells these are; they may come from a transplant donor. Sequenced: blood, either unsorted or a sorted T cell fraction (not recorded which). CDR3 DNA: TGCGCCAGCAGCTTGCGGGGGCGGAAGACCCAGTACTTC. Residues: CASSLRGRKTQYF.